This T cell receptor beta chain was sequenced during a study of T cells after yellow fever vaccination. Germline values: CDR1 SGHNT, CDR2 YYREEE (reference sequence). V lost 0 bases, J lost 7 bases, and 7 bases stayed unmatched. The CDR3 is 15 residues long. There are a few counts of this clonotype. MiXCR, run by TCRdb on the 5' RACE reads, gives a single entry per CDR3 protein. This sample has 240,000 or so distinct CDR3 sequences, with less than 9% found just once. The specimen was CD4+ T cells sorted from PBMCs, collected 15 days after the yellow fever booster vaccination. The J gene is TRBJ2-1, the V gene TRBV5-4, with 7 bases that match TRBD2. This sequence was found in a young man who received the YFV17D yellow fever vaccine. The CDR3 sequence: CASSLAGRTLNEQFF. The CDR3 DNA follows: TGTGCCAGCAGCTTGGCCGGGAGGACGCTAAATGAGCAGTTCTTC.